Sequencing of this T cell receptor beta chain was carried out in a study of brain T cells in children with intractable seizures. The assay was immunoSEQ multiplex PCR, and TCRdb's table has in-frame clones only and misses some. The sample contains 70,000 to 90,000 clones, 85% to 95% of which appear only once. Findings and caveats of the study: Absence of clones before surgery may stem from lower sequencing depth.

About this clone itself: The antigen is not known.

Sequencing was limited to surgery cases with top T cell transcript signatures in brain tissue. Pre-surgery treatment included at least one anti-epileptic drug. The receptor was derived from a boy in the first two years of life with tuberous sclerosis and intractable seizures. The source was peripheral blood, collected at surgery.

The CDR3 coding sequence is TGTGCCAGCAGCTTAGGGGGGCCAGTGATTTCTAACTATGGCTACACCTTC. This codes for CASSLGGPVISNYGYTF. The chain has TRBV7-2 and TRBJ1-2; TRBD1 might be the D (6 bases). Per germline, CDR1 SGHTA and CDR2 FQGNSA. This CDR3 is 17 amino acids long. V was shortened by 1 base and J by 0 bases, with 15 bases between the two germline ends.